This TCR beta chain was found in a study of T cells in Graves' hyperthyroidism and ophthalmopathy. Regions amplified from RNA transcripts were the TCR beta CDR3 regions. A set of HTBI primers served as the primers for a first-round RT-PCR of the TCR CDR3. TCRdb re-called the multiplex PCR reads through MiXCR, storing one row per CDR3 protein. The sample lists some 250,000 distinct CDR3 sequences; roughly 15% were seen once. This CDR3 spans 17 amino acids. The germline V and J ends were trimmed by 6 bases and 2 bases, with 19 bases remaining between them. The germline V gene has CDR1 LNHDA and CDR2 SQIVND (reference sequence). General observations from the study: Ophthalmopathy stood apart from stable hyperthyroidism in a 13 V-J model. Blood shared most expanded thyroid clonotypes above 0.001.

The sample holds a few counts of this clonotype. Its antigen is unidentified. The source of this sequence is a woman between 40 and 50 years old with Graves' hyperthyroidism that later progressed to Graves' ophthalmopathy. The sequenced material came from blood. The V and J genes are TRBV19 and TRBJ2-2; no definite D call. The DNA of the CDR3 is TGTGCCAGTAGCACGCCCGGCGGAAGACCTAACACCGGGGAGCTGTTTTTT. Residues: CASSTPGGRPNTGELFF.